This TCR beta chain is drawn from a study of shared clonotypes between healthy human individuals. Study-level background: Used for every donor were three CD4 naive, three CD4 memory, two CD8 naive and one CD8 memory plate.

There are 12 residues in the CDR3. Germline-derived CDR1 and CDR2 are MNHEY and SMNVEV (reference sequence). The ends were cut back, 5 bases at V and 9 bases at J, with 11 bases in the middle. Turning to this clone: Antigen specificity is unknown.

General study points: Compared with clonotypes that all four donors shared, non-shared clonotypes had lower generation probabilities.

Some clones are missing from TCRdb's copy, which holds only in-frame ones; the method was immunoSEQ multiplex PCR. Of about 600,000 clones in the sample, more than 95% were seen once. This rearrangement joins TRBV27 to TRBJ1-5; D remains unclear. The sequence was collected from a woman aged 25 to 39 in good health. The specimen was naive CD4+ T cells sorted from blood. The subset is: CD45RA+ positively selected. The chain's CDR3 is CASSALNSPQHF. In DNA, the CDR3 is TGTGCCAGCAGTGCCCTAAACTCGCCCCAGCATTTT.